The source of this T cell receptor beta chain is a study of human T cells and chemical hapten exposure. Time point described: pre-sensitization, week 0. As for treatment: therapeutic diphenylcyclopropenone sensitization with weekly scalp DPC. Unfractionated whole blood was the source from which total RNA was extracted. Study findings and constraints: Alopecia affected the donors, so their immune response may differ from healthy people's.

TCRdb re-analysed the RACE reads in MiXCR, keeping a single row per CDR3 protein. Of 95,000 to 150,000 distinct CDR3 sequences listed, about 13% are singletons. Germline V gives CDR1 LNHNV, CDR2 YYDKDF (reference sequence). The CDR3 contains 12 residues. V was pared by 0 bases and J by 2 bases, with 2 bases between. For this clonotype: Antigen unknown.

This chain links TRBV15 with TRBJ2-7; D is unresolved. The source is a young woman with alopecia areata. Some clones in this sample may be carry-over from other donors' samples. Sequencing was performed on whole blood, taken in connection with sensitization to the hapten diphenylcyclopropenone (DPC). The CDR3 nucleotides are TGTGCCACCAGCAGAGATCCCTACGAGCAGTACTTC. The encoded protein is CATSRDPYEQYF.